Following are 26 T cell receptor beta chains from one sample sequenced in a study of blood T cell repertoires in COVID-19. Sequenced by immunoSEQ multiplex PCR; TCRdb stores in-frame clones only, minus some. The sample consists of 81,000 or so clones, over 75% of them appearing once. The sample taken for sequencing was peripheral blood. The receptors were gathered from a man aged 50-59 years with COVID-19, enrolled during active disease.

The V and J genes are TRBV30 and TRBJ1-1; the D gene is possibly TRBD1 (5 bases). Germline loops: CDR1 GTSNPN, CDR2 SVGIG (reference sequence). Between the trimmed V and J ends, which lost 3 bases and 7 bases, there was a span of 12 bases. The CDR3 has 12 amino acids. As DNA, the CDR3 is TGTGCCTGGAGCCGTCGGGGGTTTGAAGCTTTCTTT. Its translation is CAWSRRGFEAFF.

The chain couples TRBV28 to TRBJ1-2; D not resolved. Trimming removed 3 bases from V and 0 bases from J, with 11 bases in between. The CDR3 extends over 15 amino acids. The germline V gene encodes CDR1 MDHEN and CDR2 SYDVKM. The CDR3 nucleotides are TGTGCCAGCAGTTTGAATGGAGATGCTAACTATGGCTACACCTTC. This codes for CASSLNGDANYGYTF.

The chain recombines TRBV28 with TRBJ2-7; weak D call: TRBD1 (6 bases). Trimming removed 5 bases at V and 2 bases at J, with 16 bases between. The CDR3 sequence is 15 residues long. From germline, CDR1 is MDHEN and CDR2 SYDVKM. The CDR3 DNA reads TGTGCCAGCAGTCCCCCTCCAGGGGTACCCTACGAGCAGTACTTC. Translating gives CASSPPPGVPYEQYF.

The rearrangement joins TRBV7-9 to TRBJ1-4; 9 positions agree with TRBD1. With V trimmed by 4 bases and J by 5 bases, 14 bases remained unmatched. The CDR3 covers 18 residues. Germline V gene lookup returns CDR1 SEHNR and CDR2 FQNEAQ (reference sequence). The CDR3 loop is CASSSVISGTGTNEKLFF. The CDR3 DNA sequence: TGTGCCAGCAGCTCGGTGATCTCCGGGACAGGGACCAATGAAAAACTGTTTTTT.

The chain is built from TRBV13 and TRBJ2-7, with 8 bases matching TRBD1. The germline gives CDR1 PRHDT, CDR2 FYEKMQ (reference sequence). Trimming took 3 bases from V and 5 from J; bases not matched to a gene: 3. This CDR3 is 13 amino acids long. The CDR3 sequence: CASSFGTGNEQYF. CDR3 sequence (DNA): TGTGCCAGCAGCTTCGGGACAGGTAACGAGCAGTACTTC.

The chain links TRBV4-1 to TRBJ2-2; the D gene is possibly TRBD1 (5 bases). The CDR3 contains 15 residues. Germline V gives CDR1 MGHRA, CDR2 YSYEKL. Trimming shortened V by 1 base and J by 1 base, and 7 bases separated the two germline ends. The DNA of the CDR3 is TGCGCCAGCAGCCAAGCGGACATGAACACCGGGGAGCTGTTTTTT. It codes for CASSQADMNTGELFF.

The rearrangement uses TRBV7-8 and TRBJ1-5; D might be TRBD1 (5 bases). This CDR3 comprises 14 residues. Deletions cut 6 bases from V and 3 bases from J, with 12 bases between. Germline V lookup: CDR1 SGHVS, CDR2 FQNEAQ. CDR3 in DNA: TGTGCCAGCAGAAATAGGGGATTCAATCAGCCCCAGCATTTT. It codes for CASRNRGFNQPQHF.

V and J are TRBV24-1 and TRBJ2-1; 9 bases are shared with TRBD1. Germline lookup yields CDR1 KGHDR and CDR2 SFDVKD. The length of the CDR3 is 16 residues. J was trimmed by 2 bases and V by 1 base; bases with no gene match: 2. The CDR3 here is CATSDFNRGPYNEQFF. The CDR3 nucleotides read TGTGCCACCAGTGATTTCAACAGGGGGCCCTACAATGAGCAGTTCTTC.

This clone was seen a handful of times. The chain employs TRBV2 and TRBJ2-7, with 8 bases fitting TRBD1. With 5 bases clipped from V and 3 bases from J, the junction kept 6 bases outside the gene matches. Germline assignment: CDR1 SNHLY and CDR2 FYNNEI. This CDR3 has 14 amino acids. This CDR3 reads CASSIRTGNYEQYF. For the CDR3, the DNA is TGTGCCAGCAGTATCCGGACAGGGAACTACGAGCAGTACTTC.

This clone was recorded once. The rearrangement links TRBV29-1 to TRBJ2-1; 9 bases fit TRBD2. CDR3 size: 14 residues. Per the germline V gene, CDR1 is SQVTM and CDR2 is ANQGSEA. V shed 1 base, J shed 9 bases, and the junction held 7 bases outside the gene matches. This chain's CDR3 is CSVEGGLARGEQFF. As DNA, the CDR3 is TGCAGCGTTGAAGGGGGACTAGCTCGCGGTGAGCAGTTCTTC.

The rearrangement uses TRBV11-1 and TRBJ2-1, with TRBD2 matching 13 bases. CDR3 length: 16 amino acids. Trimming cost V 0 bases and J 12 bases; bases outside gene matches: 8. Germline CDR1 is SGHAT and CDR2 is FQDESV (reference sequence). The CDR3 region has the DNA TGTGCCAGCAGCTTAGCGCGGGGACTAGCGGGATCCGGGCAGTTCTTC. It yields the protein CASSLARGLAGSGQFF.

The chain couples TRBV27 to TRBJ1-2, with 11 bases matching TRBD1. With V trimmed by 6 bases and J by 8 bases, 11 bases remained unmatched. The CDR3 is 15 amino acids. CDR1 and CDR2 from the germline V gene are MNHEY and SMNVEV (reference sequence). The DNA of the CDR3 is TGTGCCAGCAGCTCCCTAGGACAGGGGGCGTGGGGCTACACCTTC. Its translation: CASSSLGQGAWGYTF.

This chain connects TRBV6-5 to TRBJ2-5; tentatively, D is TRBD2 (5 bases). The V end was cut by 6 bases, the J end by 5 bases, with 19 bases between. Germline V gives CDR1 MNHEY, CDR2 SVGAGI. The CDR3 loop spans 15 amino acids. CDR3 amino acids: CASRGEMGTGETQYF. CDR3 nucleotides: TGTGCCAGCAGGGGAGAAATGGGAACCGGGGAGACCCAGTACTTC.

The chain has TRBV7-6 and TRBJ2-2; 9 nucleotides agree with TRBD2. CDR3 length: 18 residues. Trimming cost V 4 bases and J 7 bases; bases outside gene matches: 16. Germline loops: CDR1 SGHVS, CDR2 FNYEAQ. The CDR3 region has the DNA TGTGCCAGCAGCTCGAGCCCCCGGGGCGGGAGGGCTGGCGGGGAGCTGTTTTTT. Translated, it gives CASSSSPRGGRAGGELFF.

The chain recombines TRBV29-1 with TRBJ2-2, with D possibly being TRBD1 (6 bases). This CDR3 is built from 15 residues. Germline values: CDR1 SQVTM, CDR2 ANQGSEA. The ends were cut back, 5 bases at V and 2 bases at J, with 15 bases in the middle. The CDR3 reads CSVPDTGKNTGELFF. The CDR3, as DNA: TGCAGCGTTCCAGATACAGGGAAAAACACCGGGGAGCTGTTTTTT.

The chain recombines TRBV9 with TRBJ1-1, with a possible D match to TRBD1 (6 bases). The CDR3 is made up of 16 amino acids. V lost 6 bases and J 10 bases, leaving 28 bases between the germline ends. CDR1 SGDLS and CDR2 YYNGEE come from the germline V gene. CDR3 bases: TGTGCCAGCACCAGCCGTCGGGGAACGAGGGGGAGAGGAGCTTTCTTT. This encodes CASTSRRGTRGRGAFF. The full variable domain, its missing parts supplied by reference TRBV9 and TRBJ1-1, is DSGVTQTPKHLITATGQRVTLRCSPRSGDLSVYWYQQSLDQGLQFLIQYYNGEERAKGNILERFSAQQFPDLHSELNLSSLELGDSALYFCASTSRRGTRGRGAFFGQGTRLTVV.

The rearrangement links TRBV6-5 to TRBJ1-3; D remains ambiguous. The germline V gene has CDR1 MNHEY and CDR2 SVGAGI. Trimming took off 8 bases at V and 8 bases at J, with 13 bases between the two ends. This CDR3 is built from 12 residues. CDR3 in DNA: TGTGCCAGCGTAAATCTCCCCGACACCATATATTTT. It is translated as CASVNLPDTIYF.

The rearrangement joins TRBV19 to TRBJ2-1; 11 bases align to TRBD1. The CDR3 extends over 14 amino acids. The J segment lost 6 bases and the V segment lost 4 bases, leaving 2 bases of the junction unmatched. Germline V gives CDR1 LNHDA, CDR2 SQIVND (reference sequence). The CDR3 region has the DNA TGTGCCAGTAGTAGGGACAGGGGGTCCAATGAGCAGTTCTTC. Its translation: CASSRDRGSNEQFF.

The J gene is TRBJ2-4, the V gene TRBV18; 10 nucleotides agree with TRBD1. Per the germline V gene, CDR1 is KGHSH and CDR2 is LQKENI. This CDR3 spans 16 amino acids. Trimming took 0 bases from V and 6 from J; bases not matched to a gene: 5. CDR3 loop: CASSPPQGQGINIQYF. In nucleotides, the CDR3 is TGTGCCAGCTCACCACCCCAGGGACAGGGGATAAACATTCAGTACTTC.

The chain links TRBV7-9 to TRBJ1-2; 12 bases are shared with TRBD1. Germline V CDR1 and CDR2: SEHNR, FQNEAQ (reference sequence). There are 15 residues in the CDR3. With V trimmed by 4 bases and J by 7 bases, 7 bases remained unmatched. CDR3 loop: CASSSPGQGAIGYTF. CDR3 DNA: TGTGCCAGCAGCTCGCCGGGACAGGGGGCGATTGGCTACACCTTC.

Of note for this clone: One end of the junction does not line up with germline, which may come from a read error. The CDR3 region has the DNA TGTGCTAGCAGCGCAGCGTCCGGGGTCAGCTCCTACAATGAGCAGTTCTTC. It is translated as CASSAASGVSSYNEQFF. The chain links TRBV7-7 to TRBJ2-1; D is possibly TRBD2 (5 bases). Germline CDR1 SSHAT, CDR2 FNYEAQ (reference sequence). This CDR3 region has 17 residues. The full variable domain, in which reference TRBV7-7 and TRBJ2-1 provide the parts outside the CDR3, is GAGVSQSPRYKVTKRGQDVTLRCDPISSHATLYWYQQALGQGPEFLTYFNYEAQPDKSGLPSDRFSAERPEGSISTLTIQRTEQRDSAMYRCASSAASGVSSYNEQFFGPGTRLTVL.

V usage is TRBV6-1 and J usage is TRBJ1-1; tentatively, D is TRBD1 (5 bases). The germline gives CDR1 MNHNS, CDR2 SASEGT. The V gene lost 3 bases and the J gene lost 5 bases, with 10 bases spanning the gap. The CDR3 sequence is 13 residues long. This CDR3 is CASSESGKTEAFF. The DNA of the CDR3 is TGTGCCAGCAGTGAGTCAGGGAAGACTGAAGCTTTCTTT.

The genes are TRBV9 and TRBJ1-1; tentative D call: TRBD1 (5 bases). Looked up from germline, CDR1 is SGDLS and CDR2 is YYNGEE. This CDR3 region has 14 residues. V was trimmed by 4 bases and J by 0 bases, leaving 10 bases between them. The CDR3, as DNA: TGTGCCAGCAGCATACAGGCGATGAACACTGAAGCTTTCTTT. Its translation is CASSIQAMNTEAFF.

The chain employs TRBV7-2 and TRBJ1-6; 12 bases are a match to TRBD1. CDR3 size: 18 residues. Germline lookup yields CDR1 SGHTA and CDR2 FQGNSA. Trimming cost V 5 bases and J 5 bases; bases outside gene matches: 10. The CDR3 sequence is CASSRKMGQGADNSPLHF. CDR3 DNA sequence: TGTGCCAGCAGCAGAAAGATGGGACAGGGGGCCGATAATTCACCCCTCCACTTT.

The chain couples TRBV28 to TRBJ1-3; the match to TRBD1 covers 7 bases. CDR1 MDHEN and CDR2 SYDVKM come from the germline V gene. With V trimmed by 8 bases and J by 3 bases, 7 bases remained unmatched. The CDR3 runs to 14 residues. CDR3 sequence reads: CASLDRVGGNTIYF. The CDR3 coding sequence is TGTGCCAGCCTAGACAGGGTGGGTGGAAACACCATATATTTT. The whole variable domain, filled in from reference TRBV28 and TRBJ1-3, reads DVKVTQSSRYLVKRTGEKVFLECVQDMDHENMFWYRQDPGLGLRLIYFSYDVKMKEKGDIPEGYSVSREKKERFSLILESASTNQTSMYLCASLDRVGGNTIYFGEGSWLTVV.

The CDR3 loop is CASSLTGTVSDTQYF. CDR3 nucleotide sequence: TGTGCCAGCAGCTTAACCGGGACAGTATCAGATACGCAGTATTTT. This chain uses TRBV7-3 with TRBJ2-3; TRBD1 agrees at 7 bases. The germline CDR1 and CDR2 sequences are SGHTA and FQGTGA. J gave up 4 bases and V 0 bases, and 4 bases lay outside the gene matches. The CDR3 length is 15 residues.